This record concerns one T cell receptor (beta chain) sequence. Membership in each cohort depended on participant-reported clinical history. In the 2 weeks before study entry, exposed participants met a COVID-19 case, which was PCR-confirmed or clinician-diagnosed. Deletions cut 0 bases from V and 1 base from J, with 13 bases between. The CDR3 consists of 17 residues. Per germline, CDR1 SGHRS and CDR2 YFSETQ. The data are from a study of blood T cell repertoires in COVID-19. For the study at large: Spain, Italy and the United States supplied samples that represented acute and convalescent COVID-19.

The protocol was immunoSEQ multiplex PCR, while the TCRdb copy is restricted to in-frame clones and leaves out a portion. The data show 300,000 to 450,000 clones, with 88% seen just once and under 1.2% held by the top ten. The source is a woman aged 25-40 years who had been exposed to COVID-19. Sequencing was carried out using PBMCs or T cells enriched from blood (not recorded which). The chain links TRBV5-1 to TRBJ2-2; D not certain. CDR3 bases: TGCGCCAGCAGCTTGGCCCCCCCCGTACAGAACACCGGGGAGCTGTTTTTT. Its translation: CASSLAPPVQNTGELFF.